Listed below are T cell receptor beta chains from one sample, sequenced in a study of beta chain features in type 1 diabetes. Data came from immunoSEQ multiplex PCR; TCRdb stores just in-frame clones and leaves some out. The table includes over 150,000 clones, over 9% detected once. The sequenced sample consisted of central memory CD4+ T cells from blood. All receptors come from a man aged 25-40 years with type 1 diabetes. The CDR3 runs from the conserved cysteine through the conserved F or W. The D gene is left open where the match is weak. Not all rows give a size; the values are once, few, many and, for expanded clones, a class.

len,abundance,j_gene,v_gene,d_gene,CDR3aa,CDR3nt
15,-,TRBJ2-7,TRBV7-2,TRBD2,CASSSQRGPSYEQYF,TGTGCCAGCAGCTCGCAGCGGGGCCCCTCCTACGAGCAGTACTTC
15,-,TRBJ2-2,TRBV9,-,CASSPTGQLHGELFF,TGTGCCAGCAGCCCGACCGGACAGCTCCACGGGGAGCTGTTTTTT
17,-,TRBJ2-1,TRBV9,TRBD1,CASSGRTGWSSYNEQFF,TGTGCCAGCAGCGGCCGGACAGGATGGAGCTCCTACAATGAGCAGTTCTTC
13,-,TRBJ2-3,TRBV6-4,-,CASSRDWGDTQYF,TGTGCCAGCAGCCGGGACTGGGGGGATACGCAGTATTTT
13,few,TRBJ1-1,TRBV5-4,TRBD1,CASRTDRVTEAFF,TGTGCCAGCCGGACGGACAGGGTCACTGAAGCTTTCTTT
16,few,TRBJ1-5,TRBV7-2,-,CASSFHWGDSNQPQHF,TGTGCCAGCAGCTTTCACTGGGGCGATAGCAATCAGCCCCAGCATTTT
16,-,TRBJ2-3,TRBV25-1,TRBD2,CASSEGTGGHTDTQYF,TGTGCCAGCAGTGAAGGGACGGGAGGACACACAGATACGCAGTATTTT
18,-,TRBJ2-1,TRBV5-6,TRBD2,CASSFQGTSGSSYNEQFF,TGTGCCAGCAGCTTCCAGGGGACTAGCGGGAGCTCCTACAATGAGCAGTTCTTC
17,-,TRBJ2-7,TRBV7-9,TRBD2,CASSLFRTSGTIYEQYF,TGTGCCAGCAGCTTATTCAGGACTAGCGGGACGATCTACGAGCAGTACTTC
16,-,TRBJ2-2,TRBV5-8,TRBD2,CASSPGLAGVGRELFF,TGTGCCAGCAGCCCGGGACTAGCGGGAGTTGGCCGGGAGCTGTTTTTT
13,few,TRBJ2-1,TRBV29-1,-,CSVHAGTKREQFF,TGCAGCGTGCACGCCGGGACAAAGAGGGAGCAGTTCTTC
13,-,TRBJ1-2,TRBV19,-,CASRLDGDYGYTF,TGTGCCAGTAGGCTCGACGGGGACTATGGCTACACCTTC
12,few,TRBJ2-5,TRBV7-2,-,CASSLVRETQYF,TGTGCCAGCAGCTTAGTTCGAGAGACCCAGTACTTC
15,-,TRBJ2-4,TRBV7-2,TRBD2,CASSLSSGSENIQYF,TGTGCCAGCAGCTTAAGCAGCGGGAGCGAAAACATTCAGTACTTC
14,few,TRBJ2-7,TRBV28,TRBD2,CASRTGTSVYEQYF,TGTGCCAGCCGGACCGGGACTAGTGTCTACGAGCAGTACTTC
14,few,TRBJ1-1,TRBV7-2,TRBD1,CASSSGTGETEAFF,TGTGCCAGCAGCTCCGGGACAGGGGAAACTGAAGCTTTCTTT
17,few,TRBJ2-5,TRBV7-8,TRBD1,CASSDLPPGQGGETQYF,TGTGCCAGCAGCGACCTACCCCCGGGACAGGGAGGAGAGACCCAGTACTTC
17,few,TRBJ2-1,TRBV7-7,-,CASSLSPPGVPYNEQFF,TGTGCCAGCAGCTTAAGCCCTCCAGGGGTACCCTACAATGAGCAGTTCTTC
18,-,TRBJ1-3,TRBV28,-,CASSSLSFLLSLGNTIYF,TGTGCCAGCAGTTCCCTATCCTTCCTCCTGAGCCTTGGAAACACCATATATTTT
18,few,TRBJ2-6,TRBV4-3,-,CASSQDGPGYSGANVLTF,TGCGCCAGCAGCCAAGATGGCCCAGGGTACTCTGGGGCCAACGTCCTGACTTTC
12,-,TRBJ2-1,TRBV7-9,-,CASSFGYREQFF,TGTGCCAGCAGCTTTGGATACAGGGAGCAGTTCTTC
16,-,TRBJ2-1,TRBV9,TRBD2,CASSVSGAGGIGEQFF,TGTGCCAGCAGCGTTTCAGGAGCGGGAGGAATTGGTGAGCAGTTCTTC